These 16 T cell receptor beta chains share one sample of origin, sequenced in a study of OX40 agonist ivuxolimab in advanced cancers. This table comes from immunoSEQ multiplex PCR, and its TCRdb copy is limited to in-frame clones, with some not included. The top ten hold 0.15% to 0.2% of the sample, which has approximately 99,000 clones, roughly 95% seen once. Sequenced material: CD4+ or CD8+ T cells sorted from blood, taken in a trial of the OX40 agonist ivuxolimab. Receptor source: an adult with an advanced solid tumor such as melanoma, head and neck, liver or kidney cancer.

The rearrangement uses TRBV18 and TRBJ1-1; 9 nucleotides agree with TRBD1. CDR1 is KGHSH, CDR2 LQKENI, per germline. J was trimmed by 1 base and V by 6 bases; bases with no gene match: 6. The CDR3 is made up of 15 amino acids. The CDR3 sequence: CASSPRTGENTEAFF. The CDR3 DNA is TGTGCCAGCTCCCCCAGGACAGGGGAGAACACTGAAGCTTTCTTT.

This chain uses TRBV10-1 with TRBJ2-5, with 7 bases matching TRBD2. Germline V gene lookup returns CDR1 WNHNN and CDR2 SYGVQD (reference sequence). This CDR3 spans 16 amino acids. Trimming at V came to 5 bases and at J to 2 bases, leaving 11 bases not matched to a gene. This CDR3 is CASSKAAGEPQETQYF. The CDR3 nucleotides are TGCGCCAGCAGTAAAGCCGCGGGGGAGCCGCAAGAGACCCAGTACTTC.

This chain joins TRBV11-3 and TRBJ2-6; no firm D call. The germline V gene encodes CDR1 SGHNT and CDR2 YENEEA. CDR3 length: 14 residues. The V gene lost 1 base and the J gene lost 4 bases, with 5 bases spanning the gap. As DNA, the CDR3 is TGTGCCAGCAGCTTAGGCCAGGGGGCCAACGTCCTGACTTTC. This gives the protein CASSLGQGANVLTF.

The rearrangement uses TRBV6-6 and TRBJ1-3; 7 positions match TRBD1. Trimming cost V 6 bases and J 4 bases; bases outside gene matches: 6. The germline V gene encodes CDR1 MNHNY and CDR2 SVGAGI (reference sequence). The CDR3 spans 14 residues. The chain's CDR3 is CASSLQGFGNTIYF. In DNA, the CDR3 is TGTGCCAGCAGCCTACAGGGGTTCGGAAACACCATATATTTT.

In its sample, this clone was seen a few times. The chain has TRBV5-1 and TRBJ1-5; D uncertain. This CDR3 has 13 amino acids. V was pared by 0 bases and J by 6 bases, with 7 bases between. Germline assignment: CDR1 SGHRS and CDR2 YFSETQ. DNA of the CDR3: TGCGCCAGCAGCTTGGAAACGGGTCAGCCCCAGCATTTT. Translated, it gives CASSLETGQPQHF.

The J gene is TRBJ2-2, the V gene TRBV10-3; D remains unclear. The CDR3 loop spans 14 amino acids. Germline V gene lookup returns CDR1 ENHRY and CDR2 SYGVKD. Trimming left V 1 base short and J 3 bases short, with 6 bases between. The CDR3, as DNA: TGTGCCATCAGTGAGTGGAGTGACACCGGGGAGCTGTTTTTT. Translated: CAISEWSDTGELFF.

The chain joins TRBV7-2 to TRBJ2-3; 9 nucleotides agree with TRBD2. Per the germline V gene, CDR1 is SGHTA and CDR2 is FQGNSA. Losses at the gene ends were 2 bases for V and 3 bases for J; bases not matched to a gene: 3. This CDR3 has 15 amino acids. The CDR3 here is CASSLTTSGTDTQYF. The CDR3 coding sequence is TGTGCCAGCAGCTTAACGACTAGCGGTACAGATACGCAGTATTTT.

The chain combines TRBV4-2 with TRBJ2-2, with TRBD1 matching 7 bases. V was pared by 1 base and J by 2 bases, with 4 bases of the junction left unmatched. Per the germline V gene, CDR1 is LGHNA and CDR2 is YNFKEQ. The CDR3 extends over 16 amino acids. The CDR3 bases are TGTGCCAGCAGCCAAGCCGGGACAGCAAACACCGGGGAGCTGTTTTTT. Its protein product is CASSQAGTANTGELFF.

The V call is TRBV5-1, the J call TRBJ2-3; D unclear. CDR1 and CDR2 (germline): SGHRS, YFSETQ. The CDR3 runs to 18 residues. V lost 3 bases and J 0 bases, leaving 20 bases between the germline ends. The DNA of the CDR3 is TGCGCCAGCAGCTACGGTCGACGGAGCAAACTTAGCACAGATACGCAGTATTTT. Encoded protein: CASSYGRRSKLSTDTQYF. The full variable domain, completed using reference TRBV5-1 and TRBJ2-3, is KAGVTQTPRYLIKTRGQQVTLSCSPISGHRSVSWYQQTPGQGLQFLFEYFSETQRNKGNFPGRFSGRQFSNSRSEMNVSTLELGDSALYLCASSYGRRSKLSTDTQYFGPGTRLTVL.

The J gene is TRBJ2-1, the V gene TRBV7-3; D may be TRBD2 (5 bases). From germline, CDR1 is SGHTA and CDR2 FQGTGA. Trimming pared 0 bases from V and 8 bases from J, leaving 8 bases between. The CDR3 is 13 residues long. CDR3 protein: CASSLTEVHEQFF. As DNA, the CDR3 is TGTGCCAGCAGCTTAACGGAGGTCCATGAGCAGTTCTTC.

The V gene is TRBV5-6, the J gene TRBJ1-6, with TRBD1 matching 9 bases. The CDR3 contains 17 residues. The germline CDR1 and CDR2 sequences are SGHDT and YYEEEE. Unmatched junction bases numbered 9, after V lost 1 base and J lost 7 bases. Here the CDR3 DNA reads TGTGCCAGCAGCTTGCCCGCTACAGGGGGCTCCAATTCACCCCTCCACTTT. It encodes CASSLPATGGSNSPLHF. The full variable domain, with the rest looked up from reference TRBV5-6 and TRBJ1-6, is DAGVTQSPTHLIKTRGQQVTLRCSPKSGHDTVSWYQQALGQGPQFIFQYYEEEERQRGNFPDRFSGHQFPNYSSELNVNALLLGDSALYLCASSLPATGGSNSPLHFGNGTRLTVT.

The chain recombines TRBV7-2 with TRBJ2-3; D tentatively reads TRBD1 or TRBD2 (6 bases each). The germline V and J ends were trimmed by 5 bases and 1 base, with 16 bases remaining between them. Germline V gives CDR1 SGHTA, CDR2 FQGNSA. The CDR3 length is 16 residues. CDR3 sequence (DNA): TGTGCCAGCAGCCTAGTCGGGGGCCGTCGCACAGATACGCAGTATTTT. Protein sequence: CASSLVGGRRTDTQYF.

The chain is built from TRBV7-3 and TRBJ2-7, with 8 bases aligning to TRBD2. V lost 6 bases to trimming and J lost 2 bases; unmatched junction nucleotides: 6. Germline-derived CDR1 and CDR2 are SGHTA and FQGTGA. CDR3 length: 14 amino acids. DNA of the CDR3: TGTGCCAGCAGTCCACGGGGGGGTCCCTACGAGCAGTACTTC. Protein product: CASSPRGGPYEQYF.

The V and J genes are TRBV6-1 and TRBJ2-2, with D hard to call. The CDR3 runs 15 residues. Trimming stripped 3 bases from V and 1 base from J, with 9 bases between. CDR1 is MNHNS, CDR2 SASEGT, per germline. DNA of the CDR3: TGTGCCAGCAGTGAGGGGTCAGGGAACACCGGGGAGCTGTTTTTT. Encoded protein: CASSEGSGNTGELFF.

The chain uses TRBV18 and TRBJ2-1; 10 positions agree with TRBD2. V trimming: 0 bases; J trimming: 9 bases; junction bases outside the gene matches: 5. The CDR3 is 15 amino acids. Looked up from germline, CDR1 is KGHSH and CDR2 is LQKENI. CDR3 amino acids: CASSPPSGRQGEQFF. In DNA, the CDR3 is TGTGCCAGCTCACCACCTAGCGGGAGGCAGGGTGAGCAGTTCTTC.

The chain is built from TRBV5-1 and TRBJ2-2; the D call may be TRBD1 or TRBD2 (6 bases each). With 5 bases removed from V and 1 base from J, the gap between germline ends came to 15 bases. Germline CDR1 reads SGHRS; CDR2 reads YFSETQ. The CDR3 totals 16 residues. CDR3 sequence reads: CASRVLGGQNTGELFF. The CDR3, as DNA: TGCGCCAGCAGGGTTTTAGGGGGGCAGAACACCGGGGAGCTGTTTTTT.